This record covers a single T cell receptor beta chain. Its binding antigen is unknown. Base qualities are missing; no much larger clone stands one base away. Sequences PRHDT (CDR1) and FYEKMQ (CDR2) are obtained from the germline V gene (reference sequence). There are 17 amino acids in the CDR3, from cysteine to phenylalanine inclusive. The retained sequence is limited to the CDR3, 51 bases, with the frame set at the first base. Trimming takes 3 bases from V and 2 bases from J, and the germline ends sit 17 bases apart. Systemically healthy Caucasian individuals from Russia, about 38 in total and aged about 6 to 90 years, were included as donors. Each donor gave approximately 9.4 milliliters of peripheral blood, drawn into EDTA-treated Vacutainer tubes. PBMCs were isolated by Ficoll-Paque density-gradient centrifugation, with at least 7 million obtained per sample. Total RNA was extracted from PBMCs with Trizol reagent, with at least 5.5 micrograms obtained per sample. For every donor, flow cytometry on a PBMC aliquot measured the percentage of naive CD45RAhigh/CD27high T cells.

This entry belongs to a study of blood T cells in healthy people across ages (dated by TCRdb to the mid-2010s). In terms of the full investigation: In model experiments, roughly one uniquely barcoded TCR beta cDNA molecule per two T cells was captured by template switching. The study measured age-related changes in TCR beta repertoire diversity using deep sequencing normalized with unique cDNA molecular identifiers. The donors were divided into four age groups: young (average around 16 years), middle-aged (around 41), aged (roughly 66) and long-lived (82). Donors of different ages were randomly distributed across sequencing lanes to avoid experimental bias. For two donors (one aged 18 to 30 and one aged 80 or older), the study analyzed two additional independent replicas of 1 million unique cDNA reads from the same blood draw.

Study-wide conclusions, independent of this receptor: Since profiling was done on bulk unsorted PBMCs, naive and antigen-experienced compartments could not be conclusively compared. The percentage of naive T cells measured by flow cytometry correlated strongly with observed TCR beta diversity. Compared with the aged group, the long-lived group had more naive CD4+ T cells, fewer expanded clones and increased TCR diversity, suggesting age selection. Observed TCR beta diversity per million T cells fell roughly linearly with age, and a significant reduction was already apparent by age around 39. Estimates of total diversity from one million sequenced T cells were regarded as lower bounds and underestimates. Because the CMV infection status of the donors was unknown, age-related changes in expanded clonotypes may potentially have been confounded.

Library method: 5' RACE. This sample was sequenced with an Illumina HiSeq 2500. The second PCR ran for roughly 7 to 11 cycles and used a J-beta primer mix along with a sample-barcoded 5' primer. A unique molecular identifier was introduced onto each TCR beta cDNA molecule by a template-switch 5' adaptor carrying 12 random nucleotides. Each sample yielded at least 3 million CDR3-containing paired-end reads. All of the RNA was converted into first-strand cDNA using the Mint cDNA synthesis kit, with a TRBC-specific oligonucleotide serving as the primer. Following uracil-DNA glycosylase treatment, a first 18-cycle PCR with universal primers M1SS and BC2_uni_R was performed on all cDNA. The published analysis was carried out like this. For normalization, 1 million high-quality reads were randomly selected from each sample, with every read carrying a distinct molecular identifier. Instead of being binned into consensus sequences, reads that shared molecular identifiers were thrown out. CDR3 identification, clonotype clustering and error correction used MiTCR with a Q25 quality threshold and the strictest error-elimination algorithm. A nonparametric unseen species model with Euler transformation was used to estimate lower-bound total TCR beta diversity. The raw public data were reprocessed by TCRdb itself: fastp quality trimming at Q25, MiXCR clonotype calling, in-frame beta chains only. Records with the same CDR3 protein are collapsed into one entry carrying the most frequent genes and DNA. These V and J calls originate from TCRdb's pipeline instead of the authors' own analysis. Present in this sample are about 970,000 distinct CDR3 sequences, roughly 47% of which were seen just once. The ten biggest clones cover roughly a fifth of the sample.

The TCR originated in a woman aged 55 to 70 in good health. This sequence uses TRBV13 and TRBJ1-3, with a tentative D gene TRBD1 over 5 matching bases. Source material: blood. The DNA is as follows: TGTGCCAGCAGCTTGGCAGGGAGGGGTGGAGCTGGAAACACCATATATTTT. This codes for CASSLAGRGGAGNTIYF. Reference TRBV13 and TRBJ1-3 genes cover what lies past the CDR3, so the full variable domain is AAGVIQSPRHLIKEKRETATLKCYPIPRHDTVYWYQQGPGQDPQFLISFYEKMQSDKGSIPDRFSAQQFSDYHSELNMSSLELGDSALYFCASSLAGRGGAGNTIYFGEGSWLTVV.